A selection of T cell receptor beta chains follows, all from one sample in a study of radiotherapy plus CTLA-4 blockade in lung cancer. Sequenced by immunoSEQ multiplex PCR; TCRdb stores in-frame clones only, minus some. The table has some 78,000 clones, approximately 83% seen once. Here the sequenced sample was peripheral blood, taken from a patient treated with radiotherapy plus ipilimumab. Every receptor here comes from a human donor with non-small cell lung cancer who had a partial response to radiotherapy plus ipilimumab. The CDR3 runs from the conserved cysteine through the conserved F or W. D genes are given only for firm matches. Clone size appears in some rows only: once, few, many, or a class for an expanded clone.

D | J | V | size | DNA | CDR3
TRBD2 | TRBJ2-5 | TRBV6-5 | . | TGTGCCAGCAGTAATCTAGCGGGGGAACAAGAGACCCAGTACTTC | CASSNLAGEQETQYF
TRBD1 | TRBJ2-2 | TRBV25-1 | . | TGTGCCAGCAATGGACAGGGCCGGAGCGGGGAGCTGTTTTTT | CASNGQGRSGELFF
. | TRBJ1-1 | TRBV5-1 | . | TGCGCCAGCAGCTTGGGGACAACCGGGACTGAAGCTTTCTTT | CASSLGTTGTEAFF
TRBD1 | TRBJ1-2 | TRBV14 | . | TGTGCCAGCAGCCAAGTTGCGGGGACAGCCTATGGCTACACCTTC | CASSQVAGTAYGYTF
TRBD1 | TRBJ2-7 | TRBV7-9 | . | TGTGCCAGCAGCTCTCGGACAGGGGGCTCCTACGAGCAGTACTTC | CASSSRTGGSYEQYF
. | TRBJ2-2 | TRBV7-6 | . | TGTGCCAGCAGCTTAGGTACAGCTCCTCCGCATACCGGGGAGCTGTTTTTT | CASSLGTAPPHTGELFF
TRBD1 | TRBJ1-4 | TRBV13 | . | TGTGCCAGCAGCGCCAGGGGGAAGACAACTAATGAAAAACTGTTTTTT | CASSARGKTTNEKLFF
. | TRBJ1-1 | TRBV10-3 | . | TGTGCCATCAGTGAGTCGAGGCAGAACACTGAAGCTTTCTTT | CAISESRQNTEAFF
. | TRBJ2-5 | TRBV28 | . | TGTGCCAGCACCCCCGGTAGCGGAGAGACCCAGTACTTC | CASTPGSGETQYF
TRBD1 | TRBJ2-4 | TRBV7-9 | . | TGTGCCAGCAGCTATTTAGTCGGGACAGCGAAAGCCAAAAACATTCAGTACTTC | CASSYLVGTAKAKNIQYF
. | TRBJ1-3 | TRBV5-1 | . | TGCGCCAGCAGCCCAGGTTTGGAAAACACCATATATTTT | CASSPGLENTIYF
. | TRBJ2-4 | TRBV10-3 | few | TGTGCCATCACGGACAGCCTAGCCAAAAACATTCAGTACTTC | CAITDSLAKNIQYF
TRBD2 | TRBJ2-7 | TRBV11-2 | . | TGTGCCAGCAGCTTAGGTACCGGGACTACCGACGAGCAGTACTTC | CASSLGTGTTDEQYF
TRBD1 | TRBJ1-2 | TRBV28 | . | TGTGCCAGTAGCCAGGGGGCCTCTGGGGGCTACACCTTC | CASSQGASGGYTF
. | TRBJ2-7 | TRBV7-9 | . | TGTGCCAGCAGCTCAGGCTTAAGCCCCTACGAGCAGTACTTC | CASSSGLSPYEQYF